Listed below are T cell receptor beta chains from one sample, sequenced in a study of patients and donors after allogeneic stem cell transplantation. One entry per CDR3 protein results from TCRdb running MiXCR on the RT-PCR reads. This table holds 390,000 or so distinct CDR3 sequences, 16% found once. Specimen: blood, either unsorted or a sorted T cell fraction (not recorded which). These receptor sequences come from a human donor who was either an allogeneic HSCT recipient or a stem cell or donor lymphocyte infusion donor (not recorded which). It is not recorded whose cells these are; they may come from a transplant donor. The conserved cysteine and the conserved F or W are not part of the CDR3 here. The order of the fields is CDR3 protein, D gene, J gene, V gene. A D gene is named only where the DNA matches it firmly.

CDR3 protein: ASSLRTELF
D gene: -
J gene: TRBJ2-7
V gene: TRBV12-3/TRBV12-4

CDR3 protein: ASSLLGPDSGNTIY
D gene: -
J gene: TRBJ1-3
V gene: TRBV5-1

CDR3 protein: ASSWGTGINYGYT
D gene: TRBD1
J gene: TRBJ1-2
V gene: TRBV5-6

CDR3 protein: AGNVGPGGTDTQY
D gene: -
J gene: TRBJ2-3
V gene: TRBV6-1

CDR3 protein: ASSLGREAY
D gene: -
J gene: TRBJ2-3
V gene: TRBV5-5

CDR3 protein: ASSLMGGGEQY
D gene: -
J gene: TRBJ2-7
V gene: TRBV7-3

CDR3 protein: ASSLVLGGSYEQY
D gene: -
J gene: TRBJ2-7
V gene: TRBV7-9

CDR3 protein: ASAPRTGYDDQY
D gene: -
J gene: TRBJ2-7
V gene: TRBV21-1

CDR3 protein: ATSDSWLELF
D gene: -
J gene: TRBJ2-2
V gene: TRBV24-1

CDR3 protein: ASSANQFPNYGYT
D gene: -
J gene: TRBJ1-2
V gene: TRBV5-6

CDR3 protein: ASSGTFNYGYT
D gene: -
J gene: TRBJ1-2
V gene: TRBV5-1

CDR3 protein: ASSLSWGSNQPQH
D gene: -
J gene: TRBJ1-5
V gene: TRBV12-3/TRBV12-4

CDR3 protein: AWSEGAFSGELF
D gene: TRBD1
J gene: TRBJ2-2
V gene: TRBV30

CDR3 protein: ASSQVLEETQY
D gene: -
J gene: TRBJ2-5
V gene: TRBV4-2

CDR3 protein: ASSLGGIAYEQY
D gene: -
J gene: TRBJ2-7
V gene: TRBV5-6

CDR3 protein: ASSLARKGGLAGQTQY
D gene: TRBD2
J gene: TRBJ2-5
V gene: TRBV7-6

CDR3 protein: SARDASRRPEAF
D gene: -
J gene: TRBJ1-1
V gene: TRBV20-1

CDR3 protein: SAPTSPSYNEQF
D gene: TRBD2
J gene: TRBJ2-1
V gene: TRBV20-1

CDR3 protein: ASSQLSGTRAKNEQY
D gene: -
J gene: TRBJ2-7
V gene: TRBV4-1

CDR3 protein: ASSLSSGPETQY
D gene: -
J gene: TRBJ2-5
V gene: TRBV5-1

CDR3 protein: SARDTTSGRAEQF
D gene: TRBD2
J gene: TRBJ2-1
V gene: TRBV20-1

CDR3 protein: ASSLARGTYEQY
D gene: -
J gene: TRBJ2-7
V gene: TRBV7-9

CDR3 protein: SARGLTYNEQF
D gene: -
J gene: TRBJ2-1
V gene: TRBV20-1

CDR3 protein: ATSAAGEVINEQF
D gene: TRBD2
J gene: TRBJ2-1
V gene: TRBV24-1

CDR3 protein: ASSVGTLILKNTEAF
D gene: -
J gene: TRBJ1-1
V gene: TRBV5-1

CDR3 protein: ASSPGNGISTDTQY
D gene: -
J gene: TRBJ2-3
V gene: TRBV3-1

CDR3 protein: ASSLKGIRTVRYEQY
D gene: -
J gene: TRBJ2-7
V gene: TRBV7-3

CDR3 protein: ASSLGGKKTQY
D gene: -
J gene: TRBJ2-5
V gene: TRBV7-2

CDR3 protein: ASSVDVRGYYEQY
D gene: -
J gene: TRBJ2-7
V gene: TRBV9

CDR3 protein: ASSSILATFYEQY
D gene: -
J gene: TRBJ2-7
V gene: TRBV28

CDR3 protein: ASSLSGLRYEQY
D gene: -
J gene: TRBJ2-7
V gene: TRBV7-8

CDR3 protein: ASSYTDYEQY
D gene: -
J gene: TRBJ2-7
V gene: TRBV6-2/TRBV6-3

CDR3 protein: SARGNMVRGGSLADTQY
D gene: TRBD2
J gene: TRBJ2-3
V gene: TRBV20-1

CDR3 protein: ASSPIGHADTQY
D gene: -
J gene: TRBJ2-3
V gene: TRBV13

CDR3 protein: ASSPWGETQY
D gene: -
J gene: TRBJ2-5
V gene: TRBV18

CDR3 protein: ASSEERWADTQY
D gene: -
J gene: TRBJ2-3
V gene: TRBV2

CDR3 protein: ASSFGRGNEQF
D gene: -
J gene: TRBJ2-1
V gene: TRBV7-3

CDR3 protein: ASSSPVGGGEKLF
D gene: -
J gene: TRBJ1-4
V gene: TRBV5-1

CDR3 protein: ASRPIPQVEVGYT
D gene: -
J gene: TRBJ1-2
V gene: TRBV7-8

CDR3 protein: ASSQELGLSQY
D gene: -
J gene: TRBJ2-3
V gene: TRBV7-2

CDR3 protein: ASGRGRGRRDTQY
D gene: TRBD1
J gene: TRBJ2-3
V gene: TRBV5-6

CDR3 protein: ASKIDREYTEAF
D gene: TRBD1
J gene: TRBJ1-1
V gene: TRBV2

CDR3 protein: ASSHWGGPYTGELF
D gene: -
J gene: TRBJ2-2
V gene: TRBV18

CDR3 protein: ATSGLAGATGELF
D gene: TRBD2
J gene: TRBJ2-2
V gene: TRBV15

CDR3 protein: ATSGRVGVGELF
D gene: -
J gene: TRBJ2-2
V gene: TRBV24-1

CDR3 protein: ASSLRERGDDYGYT
D gene: -
J gene: TRBJ1-2
V gene: TRBV27

CDR3 protein: ASSLDGQAFHPDTQY
D gene: TRBD1
J gene: TRBJ2-3
V gene: TRBV5-1

CDR3 protein: ATSSVTGTSVAYEQY
D gene: TRBD2
J gene: TRBJ2-7
V gene: TRBV15

CDR3 protein: ASSEFPLGVNTGELF
D gene: -
J gene: TRBJ2-2
V gene: TRBV2

CDR3 protein: ASSFLAGAGDTQY
D gene: TRBD2
J gene: TRBJ2-3
V gene: TRBV5-1

CDR3 protein: ASSFPGGTRELF
D gene: TRBD2
J gene: TRBJ2-2
V gene: TRBV5-4

CDR3 protein: ASTPAGAPSTEAF
D gene: -
J gene: TRBJ1-1
V gene: TRBV6-1